The rows below give T cell receptor beta chains drawn from one sample of a study of monozygotic twins with inflammatory bowel disease. After re-calling the 5' RACE reads, TCRdb lists one entry per CDR3 protein, DNA absent. The sample table includes about 450,000 distinct CDR3 sequences. The specimen sequenced was blood. The receptors originated from a human donor with ulcerative colitis or Crohn's disease, or a healthy co-twin of an affected twin (not recorded which). CDR3s include the opening cysteine and the closing phenylalanine or tryptophan. The order of the fields is J gene, V gene, CDR3 protein.

>TRBJ1-2|TRBV12-3/TRBV12-4
CASRDRFNYGYTF
>TRBJ2-3|TRBV18
CASSPRRGVTDTQYF
>TRBJ1-3|TRBV15
CATSSLDRSQVSGNTIYF
>TRBJ1-5|TRBV29-1
CSAQGPGNQPQHF
>TRBJ2-3|TRBV7-9
CASSPGQGAHYLQYF
>TRBJ1-2|TRBV7-2
CASSLDPKTGYTF
>TRBJ2-2|TRBV27
CASSLSTRSGLAGYITGELFF
>TRBJ2-2|TRBV7-2
CASSLYRVGTGELFF
>TRBJ2-1|TRBV12-3/TRBV12-4
CASSFPGAYNEQFF
>TRBJ2-1|TRBV27
CASSRGKGAYNEQFF
>TRBJ2-1|TRBV18
CASSPIGRGEQFF
>TRBJ2-1|TRBV6-2/TRBV6-3
CASSAGLGTSGFF
>TRBJ1-5|TRBV6-1
CASRKKGIGNQPQHF
>TRBJ2-7|TRBV5-1
CASAREDNSYEQYF
>TRBJ2-1|TRBV2
CASSEVRGHNEQFF
>TRBJ2-7|TRBV14
CASSRERGRGYYEQYF
>TRBJ1-5|TRBV12-3/TRBV12-4
CASRAKQGAANQPQHF
>TRBJ2-1|TRBV20-1
CSAGLAVSYNEQFF
>TRBJ2-3|TRBV11-2
CASSFVGETDTQYF
>TRBJ2-2|TRBV5-1
CASSGTLNTGELFF
>TRBJ1-1|TRBV20-1
CSADRSNTEAFF
>TRBJ2-3|TRBV6-1
CASSESDWDRVSTDTQYF
>TRBJ1-2|TRBV5-6
CASSLSRAAYGYTF
>TRBJ2-7|TRBV6-1
CASRHRGERSAEQYF